The T cell receptor beta chain under discussion was sequenced for a study of metastatic and nonmetastatic thyroid tumors. No patient had received any treatment before thyroid surgery. Through MiXCR, TCRdb re-clonotyped the PCR reads. The sample contains under 20,000 clones, 3% to 4% of which appear only once. Source material: tumor tissue. The receptor was isolated from a female donor with papillary thyroid cancer or a benign thyroid nodule (not recorded which). Some clones in this sample may be carry-over from other donors' samples.

Written as DNA, the CDR3 is TGTGCCAGTTCTGCGGGTCGGGAAGGTCAGCCCCAGCATTTT. Translating it yields CASSAGREGQPQHF. This chain joins TRBV7-9 and TRBJ1-5, with D unclear. Trimming took 9 bases from V and 6 from J, leaving 18 bases between them. The CDR3 is made up of 14 amino acids. CDR1 is SEHNR, CDR2 FQNEAQ, per germline (reference sequence). The entire variable domain, with the rest obtained from reference TRBV7-9 and TRBJ1-5, is as follows: DTGVSQNPRHKITKRGQNVTFRCDPISEHNRLYWYRQTLGQGPEFLTYFQNEAQLEKSRLLSDRFSAERPKGSFSTLEIQRTEQGDSAMYLCASSAGREGQPQHFGDGTRLSIL.